The entry that follows covers one T cell receptor (beta chain) sequence. At one of its ends the junction is not consistent with the germline gene, which may arise from a read error. Documented treatment: randomized to nivolumab then ipilimumab (arm A) or the reverse (arm B). PBMC sorting kept live CD3+CD8+ cells without CD19 or CD56. This entry belongs to a study of sequential checkpoint blockade in melanoma. Study information: Patients were randomized 1:1 to nivolumab-then-ipilimumab or ipilimumab-then-nivolumab first-line.

The CDR3 runs to 10 residues. Per the germline V gene, CDR1 is MDHEN and CDR2 is SYDVKM. Measured with immunoSEQ multiplex PCR; TCRdb has only the in-frame clones, and not every one. Among tens of thousands of clones listed, roughly 91% were seen once. The material sequenced was CD8+ T cells sorted from blood (inferred from file names), taken from a patient given nivolumab and ipilimumab in sequence. The chain employs TRBV28 and TRBJ1-1; 7 bases agree with TRBD1. This TCR was sampled from a human donor with melanoma. CDR3 bases: TGTGCCAGCAGTGCTGGGACAGTTGATTTT. As protein: CASSAGTVDF.